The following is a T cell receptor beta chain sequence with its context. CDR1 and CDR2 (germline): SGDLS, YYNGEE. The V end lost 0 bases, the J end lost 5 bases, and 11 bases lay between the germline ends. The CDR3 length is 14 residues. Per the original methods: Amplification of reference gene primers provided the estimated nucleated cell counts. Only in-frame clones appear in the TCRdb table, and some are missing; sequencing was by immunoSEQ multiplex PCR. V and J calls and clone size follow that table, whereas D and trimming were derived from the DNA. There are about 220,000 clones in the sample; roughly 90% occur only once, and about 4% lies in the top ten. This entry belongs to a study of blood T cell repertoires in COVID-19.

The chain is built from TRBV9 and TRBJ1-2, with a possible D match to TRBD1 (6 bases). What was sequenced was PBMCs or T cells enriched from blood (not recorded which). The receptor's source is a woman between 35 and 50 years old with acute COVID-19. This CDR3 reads CASSVGTDPYGYTF. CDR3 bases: TGTGCCAGCAGCGTAGGGACAGATCCGTATGGCTACACCTTC. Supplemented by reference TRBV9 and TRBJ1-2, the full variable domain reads DSGVTQTPKHLITATGQRVTLRCSPRSGDLSVYWYQQSLDQGLQFLIQYYNGEERAKGNILERFSAQQFPDLHSELNLSSLELGDSALYFCASSVGTDPYGYTFGSGTRLTVV.